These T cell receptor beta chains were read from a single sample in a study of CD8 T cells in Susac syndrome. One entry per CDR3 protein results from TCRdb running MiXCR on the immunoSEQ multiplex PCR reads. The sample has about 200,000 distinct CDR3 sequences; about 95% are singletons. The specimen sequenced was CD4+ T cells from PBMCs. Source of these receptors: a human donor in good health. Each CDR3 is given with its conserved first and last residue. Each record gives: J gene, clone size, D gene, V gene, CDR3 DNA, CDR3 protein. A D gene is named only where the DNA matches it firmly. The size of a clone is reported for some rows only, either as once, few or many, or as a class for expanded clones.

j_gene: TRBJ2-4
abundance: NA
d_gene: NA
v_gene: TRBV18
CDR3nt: TGTGCCAGCTCACCGGAGGGGCAGCTAGCCAAAAACATTCAGTACTTC
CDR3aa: CASSPEGQLAKNIQYF

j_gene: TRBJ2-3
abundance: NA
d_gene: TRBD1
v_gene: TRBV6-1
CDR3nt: TGTGCCAGCAGTCCCCGGACAGGGGGCGTTACAGATACGCAGTATTTT
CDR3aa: CASSPRTGGVTDTQYF

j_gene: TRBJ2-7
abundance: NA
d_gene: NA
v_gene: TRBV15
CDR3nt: TGTGCCACCAGCTCAGAGTCAGACGAGCAGTACTTC
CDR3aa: CATSSESDEQYF

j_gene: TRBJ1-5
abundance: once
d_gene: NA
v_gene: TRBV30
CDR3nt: TGTGCCTGGAGTGTACAGCCCAATCAGCCCCAGCATTTT
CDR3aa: CAWSVQPNQPQHF

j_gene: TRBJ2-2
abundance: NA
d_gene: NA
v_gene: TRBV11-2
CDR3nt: TGTGCCAGCAGCTTTCGATCCGTCGAGACCGGGGAGCTGTTTTTT
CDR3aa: CASSFRSVETGELFF

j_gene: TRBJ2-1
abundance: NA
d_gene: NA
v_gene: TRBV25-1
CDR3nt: TGTGCCAGCGCCGGGACCGCCAATGAGCAGTTCTTC
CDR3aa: CASAGTANEQFF

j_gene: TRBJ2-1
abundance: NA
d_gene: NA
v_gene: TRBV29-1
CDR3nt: TGCAGCGTTGATGGGGTCAAAGGGGCTAATGAGCAGTTCTTC
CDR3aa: CSVDGVKGANEQFF

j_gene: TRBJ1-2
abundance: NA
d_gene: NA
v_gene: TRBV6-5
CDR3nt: TGTGCCAGCAGTTACTTGGCGGGCTATGGCTACACCTTC
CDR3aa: CASSYLAGYGYTF

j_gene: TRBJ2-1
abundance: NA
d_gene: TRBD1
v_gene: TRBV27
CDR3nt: TGTGCCAGCAGTCAAAACCCTCGGACAGGGGCAGCAAATGAGCAGTTCTTC
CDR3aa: CASSQNPRTGAANEQFF

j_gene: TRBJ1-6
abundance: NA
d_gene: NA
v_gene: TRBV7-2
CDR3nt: TGTGCCAGCAGCTTCTACACGAATTCACCCCTCCACTTT
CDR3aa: CASSFYTNSPLHF

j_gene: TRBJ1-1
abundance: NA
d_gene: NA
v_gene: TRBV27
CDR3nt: TGTGCCAGCAGTTTGTACCGGGACCTCATCGCTGAAGCTTTCTTT
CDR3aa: CASSLYRDLIAEAFF

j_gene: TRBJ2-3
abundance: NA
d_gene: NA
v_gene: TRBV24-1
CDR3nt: TGTGCCACCAGTACTCCGGGTCCAGATACGCAGTATTTT
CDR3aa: CATSTPGPDTQYF

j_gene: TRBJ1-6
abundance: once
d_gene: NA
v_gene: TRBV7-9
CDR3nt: TGTGCCAGCAGCTTAGGGGGCAGTAATAATTCACCCCTCCACTTT
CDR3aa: CASSLGGSNNSPLHF

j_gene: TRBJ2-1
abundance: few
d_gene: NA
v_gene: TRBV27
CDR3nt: TGTGCCAGCTCCAGGGGAATCAATGAGCAGTTCTTC
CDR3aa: CASSRGINEQFF

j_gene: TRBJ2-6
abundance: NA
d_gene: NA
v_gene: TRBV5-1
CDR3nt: TGCGCCAGCAGCCACCGGGACAGCGGGTTCTCTGGGGCCAACGTCCTGACTTTC
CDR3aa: CASSHRDSGFSGANVLTF

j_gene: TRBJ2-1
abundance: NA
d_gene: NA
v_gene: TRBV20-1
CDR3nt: TGCAGTGCTAGTGAACCCTGGGAATACTCCTACAATGAGCAGTTCTTC
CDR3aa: CSASEPWEYSYNEQFF

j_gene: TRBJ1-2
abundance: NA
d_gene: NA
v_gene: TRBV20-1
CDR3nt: TGCAGTGCTAAAGATGGGGTTGGCTACACCTTC
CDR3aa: CSAKDGVGYTF

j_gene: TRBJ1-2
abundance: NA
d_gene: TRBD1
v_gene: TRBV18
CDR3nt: TGTGCCAGCTCACCGGGACAGGGGGCACGTGGCTACACCTTC
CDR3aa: CASSPGQGARGYTF

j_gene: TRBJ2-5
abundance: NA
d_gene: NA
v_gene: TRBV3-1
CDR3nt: TGTGCCAGCAGCCAGGGGGGCCAAGAGACCCAGTACTTC
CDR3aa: CASSQGGQETQYF

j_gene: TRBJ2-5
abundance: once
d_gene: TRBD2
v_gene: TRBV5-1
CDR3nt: TGCGCCAGCAGGGCTAGCGGGAGTTGGGAGACCCAGTACTTC
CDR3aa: CASRASGSWETQYF

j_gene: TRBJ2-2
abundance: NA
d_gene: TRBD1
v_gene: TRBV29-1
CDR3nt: TGCAGCGCACGGGACAGGGGGCCCGGGGAGCTGTTTTTT
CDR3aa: CSARDRGPGELFF

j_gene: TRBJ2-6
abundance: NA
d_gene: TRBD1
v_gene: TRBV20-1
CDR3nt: TGCAGTGCTGTCGATCGGGACAGATACTCCTCTGGGGCCAACGTCCTGACTTTC
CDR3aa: CSAVDRDRYSSGANVLTF

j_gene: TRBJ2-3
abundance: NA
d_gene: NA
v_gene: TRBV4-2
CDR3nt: TGTGCCAGCAGCCAAGGGGCAACGCGATCGGTCGCAGATACGCAGTATTTT
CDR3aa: CASSQGATRSVADTQYF